This entry lists 3 T cell receptor beta chains sequenced from one sample in a study of beta chain features in type 1 diabetes. Sequenced material consisted of expressed TCRB transcripts (all of the isolated RNA was reverse transcribed). The method was immunoSEQ multiplex PCR; TCRdb's version includes in-frame clones alone and lacks a portion of them. The sample yields 150,000 or so clones, over 8.5% seen once. Sequencing was carried out using central memory CD4+ T cells from blood. The receptors shown here come from a man aged 18 to 29 in good health.

For this clone: The identical CDR3 is also encoded by other nucleotide sequences in the sample. The rearrangement links TRBV18 to TRBJ2-3; no firm D call. The V end lost 5 bases, the J end lost 0 bases, and 6 bases lay between the germline ends. The CDR3 loop spans 13 amino acids. Germline V gene data show CDR1 as KGHSH and CDR2 as LQKENI. CDR3 bases: TGTGCCAGCTCATTTTCTAGCACAGATACGCAGTATTTT. It translates to CASSFSSTDTQYF.

The chain couples TRBV6-5 to TRBJ2-2, with 7 nucleotides matching TRBD1. This CDR3 is 15 amino acids long. V was pared by 6 bases and J by 13 bases, with 17 bases of the junction left unmatched. The V gene's germline CDR1 is MNHEY and CDR2 SVGAGI. The CDR3 spells CASSWGQSSRSGLFF. Here the CDR3 DNA reads TGTGCCAGCAGCTGGGGACAGTCCTCCCGATCAGGGCTGTTTTTT.

CDR3 residues: CAWSPLRDRVNSPLHF. CDR3 in DNA: TGTGCCTGGAGTCCCCTCCGGGACAGGGTGAATTCACCCCTCCACTTT. The chain couples TRBV30 to TRBJ1-6, with 9 positions matching TRBD1. J gave up 7 bases and V 2 bases, and 9 bases lay outside the gene matches. The CDR3 is 16 amino acids. Germline CDR1 GTSNPN, CDR2 SVGIG (reference sequence).